A selection of T cell receptor beta chains follows, all from one sample in a study of T cell responses to AZD1222 COVID-19 vaccine. Produced via immunoSEQ multiplex PCR; TCRdb's table is partial and in-frame only. This table has some 63,000 clones, 89% appearing once. The material was peripheral blood, obtained 28 days after the second AZD1222 dose. The receptors shown here come from an adult who received the AZD1222 COVID-19 vaccine. CDR3s leave out the opening cysteine and the closing phenylalanine or tryptophan.

>TRBJ1-2|TRBV28
ASSLEGSYGYT
>TRBJ1-1|TRBV10-1
ASSSGTGRTEAF
>TRBJ1-5|TRBV7-9
ASSKDRGGNQPQH
>TRBJ1-1|TRBV10-1
ASSTDTQNTEAF
>TRBJ2-7|TRBV19
ASSIAQAASYEQY
>TRBJ1-2|TRBV7-9
ASSLPQGYGYT
>TRBJ2-1|TRBV3-1/TRBV3-2
ASSQVGGRTEQF
>TRBJ2-4|TRBV5-1
ASSLEGFQY
>TRBJ1-1|TRBV29-1
SAWVSNTEAF
>TRBJ2-1|TRBV11-2
ASSSGMTYNEQF
>TRBJ2-3|TRBV29-1
SDLGQGVSDTQY
>TRBJ2-5|TRBV5-6
ASSWSTGLQY
>TRBJ2-1|TRBV4-3
ASSQDGFSYNEQF
>TRBJ2-3|TRBV3-1/TRBV3-2
ASSQATGNPDTQY
>TRBJ2-1|TRBV19
ASSPSSGQSNEQF
>TRBJ2-1|TRBV15
ATSYVQQDNEQF
>TRBJ2-7|TRBV6-5
ASSTVYEQY
>TRBJ2-5|TRBV7-2
ASSPAWDETQY
>TRBJ2-7|TRBV20-1
SAAISYEQY
>TRBJ2-2|TRBV5-3
ARSRRGQTRQRNTGELF
>TRBJ1-2|TRBV2
ASIDTSLAGDEGYT
>TRBJ1-1|TRBV27
ASGSSGRSTEAF
>TRBJ1-5|TRBV6-2/TRBV6-3
ASSLTSGQGLSNQPQH
>TRBJ2-2|TRBV10-3
AITASGSVNTGELF
>TRBJ2-5|TRBV27
ASRGRGETQY
>TRBJ2-5|TRBV27
ASSLLLAGGKETQY
>TRBJ1-1|TRBV12-3/TRBV12-4
ASKLGGIEAF
>TRBJ1-5|TRBV19
ASTGTGGQQPQH
>TRBJ2-1|TRBV7-2
ASSLVFEQF
>TRBJ1-2|TRBV7-3
ASSSGQGLYGYT
>TRBJ1-5|TRBV24-1
ATRGANQPQH
>TRBJ1-2|TRBV7-8
ASSLAQGARRYGYT